Presented here are 22 T cell receptor beta chains from one specimen sequenced in a study of identical twins (dated by TCRdb to about 2016). Library preparation was by 5' RACE. Sequenced on an Illumina HiSeq 2000. The raw public reads went through TCRdb reprocessing: fastp at Q25, MiXCR clone calling, in-frame beta chains kept. Each record represents a unique CDR3 protein, reported with the most common genes and DNA among its rows. Across this sample there are approximately 300,000 distinct CDR3 sequences, with nearly 9.5% seen only once. The ten largest clones represent under 7.5% of the sample. These sequences were also reported in another study, on yellow fever vaccine responses in identical twins.

The sequencing sample was made of CD8+ T cells sorted from blood. The origin of the receptors is a woman between 18 and 29 years old in good health.

This clonotype showed up just a few times. The rearrangement joins TRBV6-6 to TRBJ1-2; possibly TRBD1 for D (5 bases). Trimming took off 7 bases at V and 8 bases at J, with 17 bases between the two ends. The CDR3 is 13 residues long. Germline V gene lookup returns CDR1 MNHNY and CDR2 SVGAGI (reference sequence). CDR3 bases: TGTGCCAGCACGGGGACGTTGGCAGAAGGCTACACCTTC. This sequence encodes CASTGTLAEGYTF.

This clonotype has more than one count but fewer than ten. This chain links TRBV12-3 or TRBV12-4 with TRBJ2-2, with 10 positions matching TRBD2. Unmatched junction bases numbered 21, after V lost 0 bases and J lost 5 bases. CDR3 size: 22 residues. CDR3 loop: CASSLAGVERGGLWDETGELFF. For the CDR3, the DNA is TGTGCCAGCAGTTTAGCGGGAGTGGAGCGGGGGGGCCTGTGGGACGAGACCGGGGAGCTGTTTTTT.

This clonotype was seen a few times. One end of the junction does not line up with germline, which may come from a read error. J is TRBJ2-7 and V is TRBV7-2, with 7 nucleotides matching TRBD2. Germline V gene sequence: CDR1 SGHTA, CDR2 FQGNSA. The CDR3 consists of 14 residues. CDR3 DNA sequence: TGTGCCAGCAGCCTAGCGGAGGGGCACTACGAGCAGTACTTC. Translating it yields CASSLAEGHYEQYF.

This clonotype was counted a few times. The rearrangement joins TRBV10-2 to TRBJ2-7; no definite D call. From germline, CDR1 is WSHSY and CDR2 SAAADI. V dropped 0 bases and J dropped 6 bases, with 6 bases sitting between them. The CDR3 runs 12 residues. The DNA for the CDR3 is TGCGCCAGCAGTGAGTCGGGTGGCGAGCAGTACTTC. Residues: CASSESGGEQYF.

This clonotype was observed a few times. V is TRBV15 and J is TRBJ1-1, with D perhaps matching TRBD1 (5 bases). CDR3 size: 15 residues. Germline CDR1 reads LNHNV; CDR2 reads YYDKDF (reference sequence). The V gene lost 5 bases and the J gene lost 7 bases, with 20 bases spanning the gap. In DNA form, the CDR3 reads TGTGCCACCAGCCCCCCCGGGGCAGGGCGTAATGAAGCTTTCTTT. Translating gives CATSPPGAGRNEAFF. The variable domain in full, with the rest retrieved from reference TRBV15 and TRBJ1-1, is DAMVIQNPRYQVTQFGKPVTLSCSQTLNHNVMYWYQQKSSQAPKLLFHYYDKDFNNEADTPDNFQSRRPNTSFCFLDIRSPGLGDTAMYLCATSPPGAGRNEAFFGQGTRLTVV.

Many counts were recorded for this clonotype. The chain links TRBV6-1 to TRBJ2-2; tentative D call: TRBD1 (7 bases). Trimming removed 5 bases at V and 0 bases at J, with 10 bases between. This CDR3 comprises 15 residues. The germline gives CDR1 MNHNS, CDR2 SASEGT. This CDR3 reads CASSRGTANTGELFF. For the CDR3, the DNA is TGTGCCAGCAGTCGGGGGACAGCGAACACCGGGGAGCTGTTTTTT.

This clonotype came up many times. DNA for the CDR3: TGTGCCAGCAGACTGGGGACTAGCGGGGGGGGCTACAATGAGCAGTTCTTC. Translation: CASRLGTSGGGYNEQFF. V gene TRBV12-3 or TRBV12-4 combines with J gene TRBJ2-1; TRBD2 aligns across 16 bases. With V trimmed by 6 bases and J by 3 bases, 5 bases remained unmatched. The CDR3 consists of 17 residues.

There are many counts of this clonotype. The gene calls are TRBV5-1 and TRBJ2-1; D ambiguous. The ends were cut back, 4 bases at V and 9 bases at J, with 17 bases in the middle. The length of the CDR3 is 14 residues. The V gene's germline CDR1 is SGHRS and CDR2 YFSETQ. In DNA, the CDR3 is TGCGCCAGCAGCCCGGATTTAGGGTGGCCTGAGCAGTTCTTC. Translated: CASSPDLGWPEQFF.

This clonotype has a count of ten or more. The CDR3 spells CASSQALISSYEQYF. The CDR3 DNA is TGCGCCAGCAGCCAAGCTCTGATAAGCTCCTACGAGCAGTACTTC. V is TRBV4-3 and J is TRBJ2-7, with unresolved D. Germline CDR1 reads LGHNA; CDR2 reads YSLEER. V was shortened by 1 base and J by 0 bases, with 10 bases between the two germline ends. The CDR3 is 15 residues long.

The chain is built from TRBV19 and TRBJ2-2; 14 bases align to TRBD2. Germline assignment: CDR1 LNHDA and CDR2 SQIVND (reference sequence). V lost 4 bases and J lost 2; bases outside the gene matches: 9. This CDR3 is built from 19 residues. The CDR3, as DNA: TGTGCCAGTAGTACGCCGGGACTAGCGGGAGCTGTAAACACCGGGGAGCTGTTTTTT. It codes for CASSTPGLAGAVNTGELFF.

The J gene is TRBJ2-1, the V gene TRBV6-2 or TRBV6-3; TRBD1 matches at 8 bases. Per germline, CDR1 MNHEY and CDR2 SVGEGT. This CDR3 comprises 20 residues. Unmatched junction bases numbered 21, after V lost 2 bases and J lost 6 bases. The CDR3 DNA reads TGTGCCAGCAGTTACCCAGTGCCCCGGTTGGGGACAGGAGATATCAATGAGCAGTTCTTC. Residues: CASSYPVPRLGTGDINEQFF.

In this sample, this clonotype turned up a few times. The CDR3 here is CASSQRDRGRTDTQYF. In nucleotides, the CDR3 is TGCGCCAGCAGTCAGCGGGACAGGGGGCGGACAGATACGCAGTATTTT. The rearrangement links TRBV23-1 to TRBJ2-3, with 12 bases matching TRBD1. TRBV23-1 is flagged as an ORF with uncertain function. The CDR3 extends over 16 amino acids. Trimming cost V 3 bases and J 3 bases; bases outside gene matches: 4.

Here the CDR3 reads CASSVTGFGEGFF. The CDR3 DNA sequence: TGTGCCAGCAGCGTTACTGGTTTCGGCGAGGGGTTCTTC. The gene calls are TRBV7-2 and TRBJ2-1; tentatively, D is TRBD2 (5 bases). Germline CDR1 is SGHTA and CDR2 is FQGNSA. This CDR3 is built from 13 residues. The ends were cut back, 5 bases at V and 15 bases at J, with 20 bases in the middle.

This clonotype came up many times. DNA of the CDR3: TGCACTACGAACAGGGGGAACACTGAAGCTTTCTTT. This translates into CTTNRGNTEAFF. V usage is TRBV29-1 and J usage is TRBJ1-1, with TRBD1 matching over 7 bases. The CDR3 is 12 amino acids. Per the germline V gene, CDR1 is SQVTM and CDR2 is ANQGSEA.

The sample holds a few counts of this clonotype. The chain uses TRBV7-9 and TRBJ2-1, with D perhaps matching TRBD1 (5 bases). V was clipped by 5 bases and J by 2 bases, with 13 bases between them. Germline CDR1 reads SEHNR; CDR2 reads FQNEAQ (reference sequence). The CDR3 runs 15 residues. The CDR3, as DNA: TGTGCCAGCAGCCCCACAGGCGTCACCTACAATGAGCAGTTCTTC. Its translation is CASSPTGVTYNEQFF.

This clonotype came up a few times. The chain uses TRBV29-1 and TRBJ2-7; D not certain. V lost 4 bases and J 6 bases, leaving 10 bases between the germline ends. The CDR3 covers 11 residues. CDR1 is SQVTM and CDR2 is ANQGSEA in the germline V gene. The CDR3 DNA follows: TGCAGCGTTGCCCACCACGGCGAGCAGTACTTC. Protein product: CSVAHHGEQYF.

This clonotype appeared many times. V is TRBV6-5 and J is TRBJ2-3; a possible D gene is TRBD1 (6 bases). Trimming left V 4 bases short and J 2 bases short, with 16 bases between. This CDR3 has 16 amino acids. Germline CDR1 reads MNHEY; CDR2 reads SVGAGI. DNA for the CDR3: TGTGCCAGCAGTTTGGACAGTCACGGGATCACAGATACGCAGTATTTT. Residues: CASSLDSHGITDTQYF.

This clonotype turned up a few times. The chain has TRBV9 and TRBJ1-3, with D unclear. The V end was cut by 3 bases, the J end by 0 bases, with 13 bases between. CDR3 length equals 16 residues. Germline V gene sequence: CDR1 SGDLS, CDR2 YYNGEE. The CDR3 region has the DNA TGTGCCAGCAGCGCTTCCAGGACCGACTCTGGAAACACCATATATTTT. It codes for CASSASRTDSGNTIYF.

This clonotype was observed a handful of times. This chain uses TRBV12-3 or TRBV12-4 with TRBJ2-1; 8 bases align to TRBD2. The V gene end was trimmed by 1 base and the J gene end by 8 bases; junction bases not matched to a gene: 10. This CDR3 is 16 amino acids long. For the CDR3, the DNA is TGTGCCAGCAGTTTAGGTGATAGCGGGGATGACGATGAGCAGTTCTTC. This codes for CASSLGDSGDDDEQFF.

The sample holds many counts of this clonotype. The chain joins TRBV6-4 to TRBJ2-3; D gene ambiguous. The V gene's germline CDR1 is MRHNA and CDR2 SNTAGT. V lost 6 bases, J lost 4 bases, and 14 bases lay in between. The CDR3 runs to 14 residues. This CDR3 reads CASSPRAGADTQYF. CDR3 DNA: TGTGCCAGCAGCCCCCGGGCAGGCGCAGATACGCAGTATTTT.

Concerning this clonotype: Its ends do not fully match the called genes, so a read error is possible. This rearrangement joins TRBV5-1 to TRBJ2-7, with 9 bases fitting TRBD1. The CDR3 consists of 15 residues. The germline CDR1 and CDR2 sequences are SGHRS and YFSETQ. DNA of the CDR3: TGCTCCAGCAGCTTGGACAGGGGCCAATTGTACGAGCAGTACTTC. Amino acids: CSSSLDRGQLYEQYF.

This clonotype was seen a handful of times. The chain joins TRBV6-5 to TRBJ2-7; no clear D. The CDR3 spans 12 residues. Germline V lookup: CDR1 MNHEY, CDR2 SVGAGI. V lost 8 bases, J lost 5 bases, and 13 bases lay in between. The CDR3 spells CASSPGDHEQYF. The CDR3 bases are TGTGCCAGCTCCCCCGGCGACCACGAGCAGTACTTC.